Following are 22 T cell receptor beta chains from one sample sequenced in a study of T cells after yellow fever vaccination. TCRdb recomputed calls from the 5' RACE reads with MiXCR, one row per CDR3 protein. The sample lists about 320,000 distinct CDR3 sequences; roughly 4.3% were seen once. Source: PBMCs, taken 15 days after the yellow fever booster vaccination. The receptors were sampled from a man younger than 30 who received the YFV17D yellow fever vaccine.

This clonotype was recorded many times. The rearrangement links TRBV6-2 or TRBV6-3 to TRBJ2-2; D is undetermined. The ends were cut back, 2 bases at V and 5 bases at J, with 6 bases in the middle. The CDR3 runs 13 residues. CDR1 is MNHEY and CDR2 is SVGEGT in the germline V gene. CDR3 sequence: CASSYRVTGELFF. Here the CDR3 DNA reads TGTGCCAGCAGTTACAGGGTAACCGGGGAGCTGTTTTTT.

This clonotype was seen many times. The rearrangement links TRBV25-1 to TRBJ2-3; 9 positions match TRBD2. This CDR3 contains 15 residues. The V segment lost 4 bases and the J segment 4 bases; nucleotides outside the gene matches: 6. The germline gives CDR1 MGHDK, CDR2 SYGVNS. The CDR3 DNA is TGTGCCAGCAGTGCCAATAGCGGGGGATCAGATACGCAGTATTTT. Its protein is CASSANSGGSDTQYF.

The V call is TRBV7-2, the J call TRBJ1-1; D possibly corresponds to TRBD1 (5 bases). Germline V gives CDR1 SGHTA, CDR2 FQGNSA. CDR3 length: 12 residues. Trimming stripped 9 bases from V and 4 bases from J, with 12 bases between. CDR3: CASVQGPTEAFF. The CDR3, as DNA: TGTGCCAGTGTGCAGGGTCCCACTGAAGCTTTCTTT.

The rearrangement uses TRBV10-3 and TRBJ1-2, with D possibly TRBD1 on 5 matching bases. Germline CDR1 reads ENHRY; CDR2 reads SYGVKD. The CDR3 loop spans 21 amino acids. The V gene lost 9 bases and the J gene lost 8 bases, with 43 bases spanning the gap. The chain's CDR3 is CAMSGSGAGQRSIGGRRGYTF. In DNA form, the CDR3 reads TGTGCCATGTCAGGGTCAGGTGCCGGGCAGCGCTCCATCGGAGGTCGGCGGGGCTACACCTTC.

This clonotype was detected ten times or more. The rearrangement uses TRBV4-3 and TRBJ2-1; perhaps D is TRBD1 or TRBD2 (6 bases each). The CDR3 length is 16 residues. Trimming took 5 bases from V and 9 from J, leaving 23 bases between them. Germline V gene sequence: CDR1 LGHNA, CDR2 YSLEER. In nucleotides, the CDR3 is TGCGCCAGCAGCTGGAGCCTAGTGACGGGGGCTGGTGAGCAGTTCTTC. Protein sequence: CASSWSLVTGAGEQFF.

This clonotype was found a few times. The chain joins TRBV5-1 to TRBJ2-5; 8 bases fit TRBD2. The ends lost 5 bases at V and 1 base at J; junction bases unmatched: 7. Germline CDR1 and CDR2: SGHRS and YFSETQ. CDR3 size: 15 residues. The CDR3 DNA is TGCGCCAGCAGAAGGAGCGGGGGACGCCAAGAGACCCAGTACTTC. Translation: CASRRSGGRQETQYF.

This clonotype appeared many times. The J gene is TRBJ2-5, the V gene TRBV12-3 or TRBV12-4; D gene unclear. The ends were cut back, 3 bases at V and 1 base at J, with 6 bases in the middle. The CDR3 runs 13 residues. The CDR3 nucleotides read TGTGCCAGCAGTTTCAACTTCCAAGAGACCCAGTACTTC. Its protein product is CASSFNFQETQYF.

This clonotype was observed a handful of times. DNA of the CDR3: TGTGCCAGCAGTACTACGTGGGCCAGACAAGAGACCCAGTACTTC. It specifies CASSTTWARQETQYF. The chain recombines TRBV6-5 with TRBJ2-5, with D unclear. V was shortened by 5 bases and J by 2 bases, with 15 bases between the two germline ends. Germline-derived CDR1 and CDR2 are MNHEY and SVGAGI. The CDR3 spans 15 residues.

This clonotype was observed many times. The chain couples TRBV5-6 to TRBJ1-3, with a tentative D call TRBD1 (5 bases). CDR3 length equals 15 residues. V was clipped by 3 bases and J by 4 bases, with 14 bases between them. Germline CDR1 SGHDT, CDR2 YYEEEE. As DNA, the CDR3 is TGTGCCAGCAGCTGGGACCGTAGCTGGGGAAACACCATATATTTT. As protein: CASSWDRSWGNTIYF.

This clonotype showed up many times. The CDR3 DNA sequence: TGTGCCAGCAGTTACAACAGGGGAGTCGGGGGCTACACCTTC. Its protein product is CASSYNRGVGGYTF. The rearrangement joins TRBV6-5 to TRBJ1-2; 7 bases agree with TRBD1. The CDR3 loop spans 14 amino acids. From germline, CDR1 is MNHEY and CDR2 SVGAGI. Trimming at V came to 2 bases and at J to 8 bases, leaving 8 bases not matched to a gene.

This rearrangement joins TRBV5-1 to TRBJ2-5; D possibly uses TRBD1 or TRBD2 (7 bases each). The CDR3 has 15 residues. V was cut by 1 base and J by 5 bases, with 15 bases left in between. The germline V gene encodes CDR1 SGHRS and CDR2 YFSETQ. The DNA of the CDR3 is TGCGCCAGCAGCTTGCAAAGGGGGCGGGAGGAGACCCAGTACTTC. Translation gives CASSLQRGREETQYF.

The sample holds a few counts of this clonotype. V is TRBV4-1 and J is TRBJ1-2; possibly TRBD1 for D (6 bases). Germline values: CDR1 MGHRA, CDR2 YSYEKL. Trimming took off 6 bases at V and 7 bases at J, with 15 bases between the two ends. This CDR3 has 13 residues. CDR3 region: CASRQQGGIGYTF. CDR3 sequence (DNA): TGCGCCAGCAGACAACAGGGTGGGATTGGCTACACCTTC.

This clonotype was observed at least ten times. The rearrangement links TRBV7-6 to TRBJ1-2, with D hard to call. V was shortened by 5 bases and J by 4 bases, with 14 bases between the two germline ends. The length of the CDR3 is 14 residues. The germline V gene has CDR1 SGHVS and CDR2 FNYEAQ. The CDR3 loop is CASSVDGSLYGYTF. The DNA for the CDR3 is TGTGCCAGCAGCGTGGACGGGAGCCTCTATGGCTACACCTTC.

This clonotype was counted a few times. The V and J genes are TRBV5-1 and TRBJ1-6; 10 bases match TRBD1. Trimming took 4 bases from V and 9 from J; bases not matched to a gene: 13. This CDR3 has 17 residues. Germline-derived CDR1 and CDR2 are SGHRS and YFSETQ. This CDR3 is CASSDRDRGGWGSPLHF. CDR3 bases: TGCGCCAGCAGCGACCGGGACAGGGGAGGATGGGGTTCACCCCTCCACTTT.

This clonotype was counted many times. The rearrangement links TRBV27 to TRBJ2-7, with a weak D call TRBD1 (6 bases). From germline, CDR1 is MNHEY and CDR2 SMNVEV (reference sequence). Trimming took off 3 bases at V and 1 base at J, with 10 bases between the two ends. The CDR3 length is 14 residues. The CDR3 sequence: CASSLSGQSYEQYV. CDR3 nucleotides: TGTGCCAGCAGTTTGAGTGGACAGTCCTACGAGCAGTACGTC.

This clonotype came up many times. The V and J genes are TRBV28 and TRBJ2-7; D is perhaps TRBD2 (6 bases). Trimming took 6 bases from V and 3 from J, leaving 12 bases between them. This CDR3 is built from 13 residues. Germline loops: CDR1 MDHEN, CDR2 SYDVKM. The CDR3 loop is CASRGDWGYEQYV. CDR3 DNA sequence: TGTGCCAGCAGAGGGGACTGGGGCTACGAGCAGTACGTC.

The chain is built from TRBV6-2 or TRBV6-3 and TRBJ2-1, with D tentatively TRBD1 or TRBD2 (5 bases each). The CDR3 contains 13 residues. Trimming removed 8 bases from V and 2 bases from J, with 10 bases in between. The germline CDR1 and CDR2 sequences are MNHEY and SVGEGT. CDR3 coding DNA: TGTGCCAGCGTCCCGGGGCCCTACAATGAGCAGTTCTTC. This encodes CASVPGPYNEQFF.

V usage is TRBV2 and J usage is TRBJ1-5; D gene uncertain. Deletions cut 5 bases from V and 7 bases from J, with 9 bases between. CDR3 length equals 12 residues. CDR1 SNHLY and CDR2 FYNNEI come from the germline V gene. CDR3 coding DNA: TGTGCCAGCAGTTGTAGAGGCCAGCCCCAGCATTTT. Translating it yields CASSCRGQPQHF. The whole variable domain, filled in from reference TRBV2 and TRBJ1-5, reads EPEVTQTPSHQVTQMGQEVILRCVPISNHLYFYWYRQILGQKVEFLVSFYNNEISEKSEIFDDQFSVERPDGSNFTLKIRSTKLEDSAMYFCASSCRGQPQHFGDGTRLSIL.

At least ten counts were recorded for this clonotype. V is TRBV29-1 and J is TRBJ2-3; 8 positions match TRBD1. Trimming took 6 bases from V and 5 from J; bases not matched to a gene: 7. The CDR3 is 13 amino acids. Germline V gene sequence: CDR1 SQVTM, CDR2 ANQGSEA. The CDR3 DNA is TGCAGCGTCGACGGACAGGGTATAGATACGCAGTATTTT. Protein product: CSVDGQGIDTQYF.

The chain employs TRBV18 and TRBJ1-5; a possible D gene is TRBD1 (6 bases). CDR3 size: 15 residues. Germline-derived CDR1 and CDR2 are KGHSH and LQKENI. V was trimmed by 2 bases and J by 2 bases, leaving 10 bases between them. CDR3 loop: CASSPNRAGNQPQHF. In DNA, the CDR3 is TGTGCCAGCTCACCAAACAGGGCGGGCAATCAGCCCCAGCATTTT.

The CDR3 bases are TGTGCCAGCAGTGTACCCGCGTCTTATAGCAATCAGCCCCAGCATTTT. Translation gives CASSVPASYSNQPQHF. This chain joins TRBV6-1 and TRBJ1-5; D call uncertain. Germline V lookup: CDR1 MNHNS, CDR2 SASEGT. Deletions cut 4 bases from V and 0 bases from J, with 13 bases between. The CDR3 length is 16 residues.

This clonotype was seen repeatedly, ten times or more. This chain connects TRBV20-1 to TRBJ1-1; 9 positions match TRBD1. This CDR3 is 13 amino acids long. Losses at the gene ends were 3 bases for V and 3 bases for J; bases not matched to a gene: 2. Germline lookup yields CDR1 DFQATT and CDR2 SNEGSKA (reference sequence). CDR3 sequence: CSASRTGDTEAFF. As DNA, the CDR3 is TGCAGTGCTAGTAGGACAGGGGACACTGAAGCTTTCTTT.